This TCR beta chain derives from a study of tumor-infiltrating lymphocytes in primary liver carcinoma. This clonotype was seen once. What it binds is not known. This may be a read error: a much more frequent sequence differs by one nucleotide. TCR beta cDNA was reverse-transcribed from roughly 520 ng of total RNA. The reaction used a constant-region primer and ProtoScript II reverse transcriptase. Investigators got TCR beta libraries out of three nested multiplex PCR rounds, done with slightly modified ARM-PCR. The study ran its first two PCR rounds for roughly 11 cycles each, using TRBV1-TRBV30 forward primers and a C-beta reverse primer. TCRdb reanalysed the multiplex PCR reads using MiXCR and keeps one entry per CDR3 protein. The sample includes approximately 80,000 distinct CDR3 sequences, 69% of them seen just once. Unsorted bulk tissue of about 20-31 mg yielded co-extracted RNA and DNA. The patients, who had chronic HBV infection, were treatment-naive (untreated).

Overall study results and limits: Overlap between tumor regions exceeded overlap of tumor with adjacent tissue or blood.

The CDR3 covers 15 residues. Germline V gene lookup returns CDR1 SGHRS and CDR2 YFSETQ. With 4 bases clipped from V and 6 bases from J, the junction kept 6 bases outside the gene matches. The rearrangement uses TRBV5-1 and TRBJ2-1; 11 bases are a match to TRBD2. The receptor comes from a man aged 35 to 55 with primary liver carcinoma and hepatitis B virus infection. The sequenced sample consisted of tumor-adjacent normal liver tissue. CDR3 sequence (DNA): TGCGCCAGCAGCCCGGGGACTAGCGGCTTCAATGAGCAGTTCTTC. This gives the protein CASSPGTSGFNEQFF.